Listed below are T cell receptor beta chains from one sample, sequenced in a study of blood T cells in healthy people across ages. MiXCR was run by TCRdb on the 5' RACE reads, yielding one entry per CDR3 protein. Of 1.5 million to 2 million distinct CDR3 sequences listed, almost 35% are singletons. Sequencing was carried out using blood. The source of these receptors is a woman aged 25 to 45 in good health. The CDR3 runs from the conserved cysteine through the conserved F or W. Fields, in order: V gene, clone size, J gene, D gene, CDR3 protein, CDR3 DNA. A D gene is named only where the DNA matches it firmly. Rows may omit the clone size; those that give it use once, few, many or a size class.

TRBV20-1	NA	TRBJ2-3	NA	CSAPPLRQADTQYF	TGCAGTGCCCCCCCCCTCCGGCAGGCAGATACGCAGTATTTT
TRBV25-1	few	TRBJ1-2	NA	CASSDYYGYTF	TGTGCCAGCAGTGATTACTATGGCTACACCTTC
TRBV27	NA	TRBJ2-2	NA	CAREHSAGELFF	TGTGCCAGGGAACACAGCGCCGGGGAGCTGTTTTTT
TRBV30	NA	TRBJ2-1	TRBD2	CAWKLAGGPLLRFF	TGTGCCTGGAAATTAGCGGGAGGGCCCCTTTTACGGTTCTTC
TRBV25-1	few	TRBJ2-5	TRBD2	CASSEYSSASGMYQETQYF	TGTGCCAGCAGTGAATATTCCTCGGCTAGCGGGATGTACCAAGAGACCCAGTACTTC
TRBV4-2	NA	TRBJ2-1	TRBD2	CASSQDEGRGGWNEQFF	TGTGCCAGCAGCCAAGATGAGGGTCGGGGGGGTTGGAATGAGCAGTTCTTC
TRBV4-1	few	TRBJ2-6	TRBD1	CASSPTGTGVSGANVLTF	TGCGCCAGCAGCCCAACAGGGACAGGGGTGAGTGGGGCCAACGTCCTGACTTTC
TRBV7-2	few	TRBJ2-3	NA	CASSLGALPGNTDTQYF	TGTGCCAGCAGCTTAGGGGCTCTACCGGGGAACACAGATACGCAGTATTTT
TRBV12-3/TRBV12-4	many	TRBJ2-7	NA	CASSRTRGPSSYEQYF	TGTGCCAGCAGTCGCACCCGGGGCCCGAGCTCCTACGAGCAGTACTTC
TRBV5-6	few	TRBJ2-5	TRBD1	CASTRQGARETQYF	TGTGCCAGCACACGACAGGGGGCGCGAGAGACCCAGTACTTC
TRBV2	NA	TRBJ1-1	TRBD1	CASKRQGDLYTEAFF	TGTGCCAGCAAGCGACAGGGGGATTTGTACACTGAAGCTTTCTTT
TRBV7-2	many	TRBJ2-3	NA	CASSFLGPTDTQYF	TGTGCCAGCAGCTTCCTGGGCCCCACAGATACGCAGTATTTT
TRBV7-9	once	TRBJ1-4	TRBD1	CASSLRGQGQEKLFF	TGTGCCAGCAGCTTAAGGGGACAGGGCCAAGAAAAACTGTTTTTT
TRBV6-2/TRBV6-3	NA	TRBJ1-1	NA	CASSYSNIGLHTEAFF	TGTGCCAGCAGTTACTCGAATATAGGGTTACACACTGAAGCTTTCTTT
TRBV9	once	TRBJ1-3	NA	CASSGGTSSGNTIYF	TGTGCCAGCAGCGGAGGAACCAGCTCTGGAAACACCATATATTTT
TRBV4-1	few	TRBJ1-4	TRBD1	CASSPRTAGQGMKGMFF	TGCGCCAGCAGCCCGAGAACCGCGGGACAGGGAATGAAAGGGATGTTTTTT
TRBV20-1	NA	TRBJ2-1	NA	CSAHPGNSVISNEQFF	TGCAGTGCCCACCCCGGCAATAGCGTCATCTCCAATGAGCAGTTCTTC
TRBV18	NA	TRBJ2-3	NA	CASSTGPGDTQYF	TGTGCCAGCTCAACCGGACCGGGGGATACGCAGTATTTT
TRBV16	NA	TRBJ1-5	NA	CASSQNRDSGVVVSNQPQHF	TGTGCCAGCAGCCAGAATAGGGACTCGGGGGTTGTTGTCAGCAATCAGCCCCAGCATTTT
TRBV6-1	NA	TRBJ2-5	TRBD1	CASSELSTGSQYF	TGTGCCAGCAGTGAACTCTCGACAGGGTCCCAGTACTTC
TRBV20-1	NA	TRBJ2-1	TRBD2	CSARRPGLAGVLVQQFF	TGCAGTGCTAGGAGGCCTGGGCTAGCGGGAGTTCTAGTTCAGCAGTTCTTC
TRBV7-2	NA	TRBJ1-2	NA	CASSPRTGRANYGYTF	TGTGCCAGCAGCCCAAGAACGGGGAGGGCTAACTATGGCTACACCTTC
TRBV14	NA	TRBJ2-1	NA	CASSPPGRIYYNEQFF	TGTGCCAGCAGCCCACCAGGGAGGATCTACTACAATGAGCAGTTCTTC
TRBV7-9	NA	TRBJ2-3	NA	CASSLALSPGEDTQYF	TGTGCCAGCAGCTTAGCGCTGTCCCCGGGGGAAGATACGCAGTATTTT
TRBV6-5	NA	TRBJ2-3	TRBD1	CASSYGQEADTQYF	TGTGCCAGCAGTTATGGACAGGAGGCAGATACGCAGTATTTT
TRBV20-1	NA	TRBJ2-1	NA	CSARDRGSQPPYNERFF	TGCAGTGCTAGAGATAGGGGGTCCCAACCTCCCTACAATGAGCGGTTTTTC
TRBV20-1	NA	TRBJ2-3	TRBD2	CSASGTSGPSRDTQYF	TGCAGTGCTTCCGGGACTAGCGGGCCGTCCCGAGATACGCAGTATTTT
TRBV27	NA	TRBJ2-6	NA	CASRPSMGQKANVLTF	TGTGCCAGCAGGCCCTCCATGGGTCAGAAAGCCAACGTCCTGACTTTC
TRBV27	few	TRBJ2-7	TRBD2	CASSLSTSGRAINEQYF	TGTGCCAGCAGTTTATCGACTAGCGGGAGGGCCATAAACGAGCAGTACTTC
TRBV11-2	once	TRBJ1-5	NA	CANQGSNQPQHF	TGTGCCAACCAGGGTAGCAATCAGCCCCAGCATTTT
TRBV2	NA	TRBJ2-1	NA	CAGGTEHNEQFF	TGTGCCGGAGGGACAGAGCACAATGAGCAGTTCTTC
TRBV28	NA	TRBJ2-3	NA	CASSPPTRDTQYF	TGTGCCAGCAGTCCGCCAACTCGGGATACGCAGTATTTT
TRBV6-2/TRBV6-3	NA	TRBJ2-3	NA	CASSDHGDVTDTQYF	TGTGCCAGCAGCGACCACGGGGATGTCACAGATACGCAGTATTTT
TRBV7-3	many	TRBJ2-1	NA	CASSLRSSARGSYNEQFF	TGTGCCAGCAGCTTAAGGTCTAGCGCGAGGGGCTCCTACAATGAGCAGTTCTTC
TRBV4-2	NA	TRBJ1-6	NA	CASSQVLQGNSPLHF	TGTGCCAGCAGCCAAGTCTTACAGGGTAATTCACCCCTCCACTTT
TRBV27	NA	TRBJ2-7	NA	CASSLRFRGVHEQYF	TGTGCCAGCAGTTTAAGGTTCCGCGGGGTCCACGAGCAGTACTTC
TRBV12-3/TRBV12-4	NA	TRBJ2-1	NA	CASSLAISSNEQFF	TGTGCCAGCAGTTTGGCAATTAGCAGCAATGAGCAGTTCTTC
TRBV28	few	TRBJ2-6	TRBD1	CASSPRTGSGANVLTF	TGTGCCAGCAGCCCCCGGACAGGCTCTGGGGCCAACGTCCTGACTTTC
TRBV28	NA	TRBJ2-1	TRBD2	CASSWITSGRENGQFF	TGTGCCAGCAGTTGGATAACTAGCGGGAGGGAGAATGGGCAGTTCTTC
TRBV27	many	TRBJ1-6	TRBD1	CASSQTGENSPLHF	TGTGCCAGCAGTCAGACAGGGGAGAATTCACCCCTCCACTTT
TRBV20-1	NA	TRBJ1-4	NA	CSARERREKLFF	TGCAGTGCTAGAGAACGGCGCGAAAAACTGTTTTTT
TRBV4-1	NA	TRBJ2-1	TRBD2	CASSRVILAGASGEQFF	TGCGCCAGCAGCCGAGTGATTCTGGCGGGAGCTAGCGGTGAGCAGTTCTTC
TRBV20-1	many	TRBJ2-7	NA	CSAYRDSSQYF	TGCAGTGCGTACCGGGACTCCTCCCAGTACTTC
TRBV20-1	NA	TRBJ1-5	TRBD1	CSARDLGTGGYDQPQHF	TGCAGTGCTAGAGATCTTGGGACAGGGGGCTACGATCAGCCCCAGCATTTT
TRBV5-6	NA	TRBJ2-5	NA	CASSRGAAVGETQYF	TGTGCCAGCAGCCGGGGGGCAGCCGTCGGGGAGACCCAGTACTTC
TRBV12-3/TRBV12-4	many	TRBJ2-7	TRBD2	CASSLALGGSYEQYF	TGTGCCAGCAGTTTAGCGCTCGGGGGGTCCTACGAGCAGTACTTC